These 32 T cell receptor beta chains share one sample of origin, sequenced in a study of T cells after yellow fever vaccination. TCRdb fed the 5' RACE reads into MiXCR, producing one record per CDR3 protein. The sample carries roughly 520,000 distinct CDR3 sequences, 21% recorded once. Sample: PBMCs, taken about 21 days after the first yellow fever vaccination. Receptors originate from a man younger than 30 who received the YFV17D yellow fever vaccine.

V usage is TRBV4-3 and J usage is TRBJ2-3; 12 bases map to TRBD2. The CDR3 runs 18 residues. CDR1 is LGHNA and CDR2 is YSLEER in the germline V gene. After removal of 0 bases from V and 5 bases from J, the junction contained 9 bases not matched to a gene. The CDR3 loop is CASSQESLAGGVGDTQYF. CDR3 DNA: TGCGCCAGCAGCCAAGAATCACTAGCGGGGGGTGTGGGAGATACGCAGTATTTT.

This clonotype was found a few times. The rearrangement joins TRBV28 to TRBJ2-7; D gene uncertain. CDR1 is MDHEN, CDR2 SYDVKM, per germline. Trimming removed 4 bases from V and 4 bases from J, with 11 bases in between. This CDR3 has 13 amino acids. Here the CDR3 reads CASSSPMGYEQYV. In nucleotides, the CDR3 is TGTGCCAGCAGTTCCCCCATGGGGTACGAGCAGTACGTC.

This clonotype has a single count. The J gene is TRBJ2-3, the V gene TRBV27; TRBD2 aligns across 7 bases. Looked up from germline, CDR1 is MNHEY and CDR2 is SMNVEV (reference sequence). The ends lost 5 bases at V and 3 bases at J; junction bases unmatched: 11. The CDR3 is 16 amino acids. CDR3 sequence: CASSASGTGRTDTQYF. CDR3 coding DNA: TGTGCCAGCAGTGCCTCCGGGACCGGGAGGACAGATACGCAGTATTTT.

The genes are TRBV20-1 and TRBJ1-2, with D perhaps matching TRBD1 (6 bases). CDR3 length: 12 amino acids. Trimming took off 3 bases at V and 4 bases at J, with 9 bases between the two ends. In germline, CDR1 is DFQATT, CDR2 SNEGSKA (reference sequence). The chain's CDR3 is CSARGGPYGYTF. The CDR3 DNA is TGCAGTGCTAGGGGGGGGCCCTATGGCTACACCTTC.

CDR3 in amino acids: CASSPFNRGSKNIQYF. CDR3 nucleotides: TGTGCCAGCAGCCCATTTAACAGGGGATCCAAAAACATTCAGTACTTC. The chain is built from TRBV7-2 and TRBJ2-4, with TRBD1 identical over 7 bases. J was trimmed by 2 bases and V by 5 bases; bases with no gene match: 9. Germline assignment: CDR1 SGHTA and CDR2 FQGNSA. This CDR3 spans 16 amino acids. Looking up the rest from reference TRBV7-2 and TRBJ2-4 gives the full variable domain: GAGVSQSPSNKVTEKGKDVELRCDPISGHTALYWYRQSLGQGLEFLIYFQGNSAPDKSGLPSDRFSAERTGGSVSTLTIQRTQQEDSAVYLCASSPFNRGSKNIQYFGAGTRLSVL.

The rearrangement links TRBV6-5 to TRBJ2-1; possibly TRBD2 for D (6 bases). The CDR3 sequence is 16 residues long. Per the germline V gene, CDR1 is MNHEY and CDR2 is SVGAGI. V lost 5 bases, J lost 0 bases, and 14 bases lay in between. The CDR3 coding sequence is TGTGCCAGCAGTATACGGGACTTTAGCTCCTACAATGAGCAGTTCTTC. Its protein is CASSIRDFSSYNEQFF.

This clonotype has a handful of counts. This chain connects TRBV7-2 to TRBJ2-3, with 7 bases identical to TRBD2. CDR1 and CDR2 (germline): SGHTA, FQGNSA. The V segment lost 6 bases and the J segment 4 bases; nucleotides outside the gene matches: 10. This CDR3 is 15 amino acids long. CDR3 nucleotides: TGTGCCAGCAGGCGGAGGGGAGGGGCCGCAGATACGCAGTATTTT. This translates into CASRRRGGAADTQYF.

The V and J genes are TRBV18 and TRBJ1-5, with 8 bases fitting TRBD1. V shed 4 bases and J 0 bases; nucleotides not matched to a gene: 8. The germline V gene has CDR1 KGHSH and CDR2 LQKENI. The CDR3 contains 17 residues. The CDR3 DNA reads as TGTGCCAGCTCACAGCTCGACAGGGGATATAGCAATCAGCCCCAGCATTTT. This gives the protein CASSQLDRGYSNQPQHF.

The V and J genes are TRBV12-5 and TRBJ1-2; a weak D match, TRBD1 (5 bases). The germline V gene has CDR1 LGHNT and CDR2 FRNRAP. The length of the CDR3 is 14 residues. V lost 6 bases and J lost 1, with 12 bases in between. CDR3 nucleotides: TGTGCTAGTGGGGGGACCGAAAGTAACTATGGCTACACCTTC. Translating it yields CASGGTESNYGYTF.

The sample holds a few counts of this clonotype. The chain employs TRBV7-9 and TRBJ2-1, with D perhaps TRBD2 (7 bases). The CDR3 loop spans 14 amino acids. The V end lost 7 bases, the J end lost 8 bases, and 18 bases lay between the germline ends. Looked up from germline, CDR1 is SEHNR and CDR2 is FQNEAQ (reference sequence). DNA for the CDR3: TGTGCCAGCACCCTCCGGGGGGCGTCTGATGAGCAGTTCTTC. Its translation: CASTLRGASDEQFF.

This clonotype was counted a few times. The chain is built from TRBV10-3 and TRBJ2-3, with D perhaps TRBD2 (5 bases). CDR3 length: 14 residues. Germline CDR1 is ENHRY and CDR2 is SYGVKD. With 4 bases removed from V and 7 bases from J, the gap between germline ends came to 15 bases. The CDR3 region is CAISVSRAGYTQYF. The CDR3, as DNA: TGTGCCATCAGTGTTTCGAGGGCTGGATATACGCAGTATTTT.

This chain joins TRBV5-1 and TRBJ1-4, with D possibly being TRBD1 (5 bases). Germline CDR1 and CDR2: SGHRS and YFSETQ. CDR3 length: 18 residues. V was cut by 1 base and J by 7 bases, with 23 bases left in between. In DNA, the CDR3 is TGCGCCAGCAGCTTGTCTTGGACCCCAGAGGGGAGGGTTGAAAAACTGTTTTTT. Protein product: CASSLSWTPEGRVEKLFF. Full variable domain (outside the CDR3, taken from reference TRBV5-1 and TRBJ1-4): KAGVTQTPRYLIKTRGQQVTLSCSPISGHRSVSWYQQTPGQGLQFLFEYFSETQRNKGNFPGRFSGRQFSNSRSEMNVSTLELGDSALYLCASSLSWTPEGRVEKLFFGSGTQLSVL.

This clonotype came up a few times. The CDR3 is CASSLRQGFTDTQYF. CDR3 coding DNA: TGTGCCAGCAGCTTAAGACAGGGATTCACAGATACGCAGTATTTT. The rearrangement links TRBV7-2 to TRBJ2-3; TRBD1 matches 7 bases. The CDR3 has 15 residues. J was trimmed by 2 bases and V by 2 bases; bases with no gene match: 4. CDR1 SGHTA and CDR2 FQGNSA come from the germline V gene.

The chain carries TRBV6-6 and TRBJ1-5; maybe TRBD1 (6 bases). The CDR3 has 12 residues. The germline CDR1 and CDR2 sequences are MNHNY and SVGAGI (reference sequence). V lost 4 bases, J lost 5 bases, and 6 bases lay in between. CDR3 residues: CASSSGDQPQHF. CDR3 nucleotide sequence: TGTGCCAGCAGTTCAGGGGATCAGCCCCAGCATTTT.

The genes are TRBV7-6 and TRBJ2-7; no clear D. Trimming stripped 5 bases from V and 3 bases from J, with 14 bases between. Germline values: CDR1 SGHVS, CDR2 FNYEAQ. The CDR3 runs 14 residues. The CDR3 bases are TGTGCCAGCAGCATCGGGCCGATCGGCTACGAGCAGTACGTC. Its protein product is CASSIGPIGYEQYV.

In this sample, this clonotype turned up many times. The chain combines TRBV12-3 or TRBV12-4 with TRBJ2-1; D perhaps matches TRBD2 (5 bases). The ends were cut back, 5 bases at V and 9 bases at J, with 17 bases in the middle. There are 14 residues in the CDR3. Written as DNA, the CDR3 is TGTGCCAGCAGTCCCCCGCTCACTAGAGGTGAGCAGTTCTTC. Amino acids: CASSPPLTRGEQFF.

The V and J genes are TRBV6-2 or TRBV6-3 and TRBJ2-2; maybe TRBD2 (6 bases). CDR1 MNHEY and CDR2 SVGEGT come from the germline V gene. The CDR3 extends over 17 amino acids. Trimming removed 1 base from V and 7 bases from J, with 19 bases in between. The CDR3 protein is CASSYFEIAGKGGELFF. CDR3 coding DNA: TGTGCCAGCAGTTACTTCGAAATCGCGGGGAAGGGCGGGGAGCTGTTTTTT.

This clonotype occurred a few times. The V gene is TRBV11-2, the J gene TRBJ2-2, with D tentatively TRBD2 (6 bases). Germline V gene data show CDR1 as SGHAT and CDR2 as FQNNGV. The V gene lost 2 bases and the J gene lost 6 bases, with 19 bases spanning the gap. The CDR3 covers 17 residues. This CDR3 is CASSLLGAGIIAGELFF. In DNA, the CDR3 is TGTGCCAGCAGCTTACTGGGAGCGGGTATTATCGCCGGGGAGCTGTTTTTT.

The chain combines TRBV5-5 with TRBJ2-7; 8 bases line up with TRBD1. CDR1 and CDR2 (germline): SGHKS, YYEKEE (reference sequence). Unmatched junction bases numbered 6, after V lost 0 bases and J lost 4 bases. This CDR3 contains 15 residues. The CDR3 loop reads CASSLAGTGTYEQYV. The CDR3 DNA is TGTGCCAGCAGCTTGGCCGGGACAGGAACTTACGAGCAGTACGTC.

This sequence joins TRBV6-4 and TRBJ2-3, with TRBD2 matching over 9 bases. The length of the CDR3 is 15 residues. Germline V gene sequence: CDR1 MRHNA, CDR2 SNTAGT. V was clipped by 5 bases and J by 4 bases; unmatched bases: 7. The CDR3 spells CASSYLSGGSDTQYF. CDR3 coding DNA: TGTGCCAGCAGTTACCTTAGCGGGGGCTCAGATACGCAGTATTTT.

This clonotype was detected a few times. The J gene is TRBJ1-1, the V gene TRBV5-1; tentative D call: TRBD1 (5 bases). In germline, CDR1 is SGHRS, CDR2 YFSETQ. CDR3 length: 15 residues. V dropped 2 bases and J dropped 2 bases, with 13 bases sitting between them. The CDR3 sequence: CASSFSPGHNTEAFF. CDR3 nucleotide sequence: TGCGCCAGCAGCTTTTCCCCAGGGCATAACACTGAAGCTTTCTTT.

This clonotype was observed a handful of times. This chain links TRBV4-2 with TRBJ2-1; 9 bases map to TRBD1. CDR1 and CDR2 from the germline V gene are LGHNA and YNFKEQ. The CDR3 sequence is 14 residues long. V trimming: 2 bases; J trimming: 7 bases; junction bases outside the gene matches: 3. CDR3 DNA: TGTGCCAGCAGCCAACGGGACAGGGTAAATGAGCAGTTCTTC. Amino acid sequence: CASSQRDRVNEQFF.

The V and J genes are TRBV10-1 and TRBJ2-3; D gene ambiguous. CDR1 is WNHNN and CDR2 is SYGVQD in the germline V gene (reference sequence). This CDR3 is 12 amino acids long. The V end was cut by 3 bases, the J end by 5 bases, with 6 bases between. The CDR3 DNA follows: TGCGCCAGCAGTGATCAATTAGATACGCAGTATTTT. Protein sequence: CASSDQLDTQYF.

DNA for the CDR3: TGCAGCGTTGACGGCCTAGCGGGCTTCACAGATACGCAGTATTTT. It codes for CSVDGLAGFTDTQYF. The chain joins TRBV29-1 to TRBJ2-3; TRBD2 agrees at 8 bases. V was clipped by 3 bases and J by 2 bases; unmatched bases: 7. The CDR3 sequence is 15 residues long. CDR1 SQVTM and CDR2 ANQGSEA come from the germline V gene.

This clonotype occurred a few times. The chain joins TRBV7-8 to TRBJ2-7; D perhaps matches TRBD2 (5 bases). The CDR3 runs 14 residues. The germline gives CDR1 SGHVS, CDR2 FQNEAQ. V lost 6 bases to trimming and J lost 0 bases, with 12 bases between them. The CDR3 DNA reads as TGTGCCAGCAGTGCACTGGGGAGCTCCTACGAGCAGTACGTC. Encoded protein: CASSALGSSYEQYV.

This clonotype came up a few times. Here the CDR3 reads CASSLSEDQPQHF. The CDR3 DNA reads TGTGCCAGTAGTCTAAGTGAGGACCAGCCCCAGCATTTT. The gene calls are TRBV19 and TRBJ1-5; D remains unclear. The germline V gene has CDR1 LNHDA and CDR2 SQIVND (reference sequence). V was shortened by 5 bases and J by 7 bases, with 12 bases between the two germline ends. This CDR3 is built from 13 residues.

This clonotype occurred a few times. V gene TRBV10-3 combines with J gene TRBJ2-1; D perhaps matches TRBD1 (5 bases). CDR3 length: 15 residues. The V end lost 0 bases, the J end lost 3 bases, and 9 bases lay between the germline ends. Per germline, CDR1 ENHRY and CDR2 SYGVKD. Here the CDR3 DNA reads TGTGCCATCAGTGAGTCGGAGACAGACTACAATGAGCAGTTCTTC. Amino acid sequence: CAISESETDYNEQFF.

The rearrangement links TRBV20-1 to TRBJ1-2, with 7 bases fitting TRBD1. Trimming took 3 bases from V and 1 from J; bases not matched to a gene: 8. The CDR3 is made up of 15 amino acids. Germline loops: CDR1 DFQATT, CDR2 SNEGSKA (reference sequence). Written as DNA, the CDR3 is TGCAGTGCTAGTGTTAGACAGGGAGATAACTATGGCTACACCTTC. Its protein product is CSASVRQGDNYGYTF.

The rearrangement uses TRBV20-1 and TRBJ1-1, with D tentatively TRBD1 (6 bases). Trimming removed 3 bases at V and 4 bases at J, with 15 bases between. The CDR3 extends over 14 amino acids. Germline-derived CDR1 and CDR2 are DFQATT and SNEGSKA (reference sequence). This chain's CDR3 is CSARGTRLATEAFF. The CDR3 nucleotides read TGCAGTGCTAGGGGGACAAGGTTGGCCACTGAAGCTTTCTTT.

CDR3 in DNA: TGCAGTGCTACCGGGACACACTCTGGAAACACCATATATTTT. It yields the protein CSATGTHSGNTIYF. The chain joins TRBV20-1 to TRBJ1-3; a weak D match, TRBD1 (6 bases). V lost 4 bases and J 0 bases, leaving 10 bases between the germline ends. CDR1 and CDR2 (germline): DFQATT, SNEGSKA (reference sequence). The CDR3 consists of 14 residues.

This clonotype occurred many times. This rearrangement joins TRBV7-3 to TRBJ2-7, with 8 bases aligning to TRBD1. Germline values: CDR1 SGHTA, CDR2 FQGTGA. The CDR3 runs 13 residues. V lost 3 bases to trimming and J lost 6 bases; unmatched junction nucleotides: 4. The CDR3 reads CASSFGQGGEQYF. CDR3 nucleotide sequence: TGTGCCAGCAGCTTCGGACAGGGAGGCGAGCAGTACTTC. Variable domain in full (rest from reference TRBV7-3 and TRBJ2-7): GAGVSQTPSNKVTEKGKYVELRCDPISGHTALYWYRQSLGQGPEFLIYFQGTGAADDSGLPNDRFFAVRPEGSVSTLKIQRTERGDSAVYLCASSFGQGGEQYFGPGTRLTVT.

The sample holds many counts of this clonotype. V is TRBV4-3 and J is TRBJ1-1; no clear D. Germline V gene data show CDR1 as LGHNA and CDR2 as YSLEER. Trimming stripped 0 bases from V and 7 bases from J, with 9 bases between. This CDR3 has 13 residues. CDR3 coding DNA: TGCGCCAGCAGCCAAGAACATTGGGGTGAAGCTTTCTTT. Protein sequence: CASSQEHWGEAFF.